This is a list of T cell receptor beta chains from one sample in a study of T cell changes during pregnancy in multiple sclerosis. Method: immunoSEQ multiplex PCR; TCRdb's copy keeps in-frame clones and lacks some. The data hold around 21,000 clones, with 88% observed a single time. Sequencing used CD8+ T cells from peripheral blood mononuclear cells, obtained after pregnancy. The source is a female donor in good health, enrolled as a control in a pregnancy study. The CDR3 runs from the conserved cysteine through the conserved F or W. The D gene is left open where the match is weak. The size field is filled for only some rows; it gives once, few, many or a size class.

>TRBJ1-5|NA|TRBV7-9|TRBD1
TGTGCCAGCAGCTCCGCGACAGGGGCCGATCAGCCCCAGCATTTT
CASSSATGADQPQHF
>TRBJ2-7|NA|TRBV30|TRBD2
TGTGCCCAGAGCGGGGGGAACGAGCAGTACTTC
CAQSGGNEQYF
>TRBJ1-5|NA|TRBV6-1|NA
TGTGCCAGCAGTGAAACGCGGTATCAGCCCCAGCATTTT
CASSETRYQPQHF
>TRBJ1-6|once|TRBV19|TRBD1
TGTGCCAGTAGGCCCGCAGGGGGAGGATACTCACCCCTCCACTTT
CASRPAGGGYSPLHF
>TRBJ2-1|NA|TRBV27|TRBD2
TGTGCCACCACGACTAGCGGCACCTACAATGAGCAGTTCTTC
CATTTSGTYNEQFF
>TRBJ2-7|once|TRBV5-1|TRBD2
TGCGCCACGCGCCAGGGACTAGCGGGGGGGCCTCCCGAGCAGTACTTC
CATRQGLAGGPPEQYF
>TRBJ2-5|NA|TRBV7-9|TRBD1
TGTGCCAGCAGCCCGCCACAGGGGGCGCAGGAGACCCAGTACTTC
CASSPPQGAQETQYF
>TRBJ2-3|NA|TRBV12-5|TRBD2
TGTGCTAGTGGCCAAGCGGGAGGACCTCTTTTT
CASGQAGGPLF
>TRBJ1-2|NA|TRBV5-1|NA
TGCGCCAGCAGCCCCGACGGGCAGGGTACGCCACCTAACTATGGCTACACCTTC
CASSPDGQGTPPNYGYTF
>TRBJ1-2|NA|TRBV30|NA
TGTGCCTGGAGTGGCGGTTCTCGATATGGCTACACCTTC
CAWSGGSRYGYTF
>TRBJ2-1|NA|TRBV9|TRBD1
TGTGCCAGCAGCGCTTCGGGACAGGGGGTTTACGATGAGCAGTTCTTC
CASSASGQGVYDEQFF
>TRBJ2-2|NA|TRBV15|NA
TGTGCCACCAGCGTGTGGGAGCCCAACACCGGGGAGCTGTTTTTT
CATSVWEPNTGELFF
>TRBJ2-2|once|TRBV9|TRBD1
TGTGCCAGCAGCGTAGGGGACAGGGCCGGGGAGCTGTTTTTT
CASSVGDRAGELFF
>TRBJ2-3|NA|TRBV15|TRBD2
TGTGCCACCAGCAGAGATGGTAGCGGGGGCTACACAGATACGCAGTATTTT
CATSRDGSGGYTDTQYF
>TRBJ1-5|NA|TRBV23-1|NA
TGCGCCAGCAGTCCGGGAGGGAAGGTGTCTCATAGCAATCAGCCCCAGCATTTT
CASSPGGKVSHSNQPQHF
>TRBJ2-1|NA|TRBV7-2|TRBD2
TGTGCCAGCAGCTCGACTAGCGGGCTTTCCTACAATGAGCAGTTCTTC
CASSSTSGLSYNEQFF
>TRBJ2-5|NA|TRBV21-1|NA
TGTGCCAGCAGCGCGAGCAGCGCTCCCCAGGGGACCCAGTACTTC
CASSASSAPQGTQYF
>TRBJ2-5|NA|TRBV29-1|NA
TGCAGCGTTGAAGACTGGAGGGATTCCTCGCAAGAGACCCAGTACTTC
CSVEDWRDSSQETQYF
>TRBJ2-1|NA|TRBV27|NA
TGTGCCAGCAGTTCAGGACAGTCCTACAATGAGCAGTTCTTC
CASSSGQSYNEQFF
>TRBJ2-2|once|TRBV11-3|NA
TGTGCCAGCAGCCTGACCAGCGATAGGGGCTCGACGGTCACCGGGGAGCTGTTTTTT
CASSLTSDRGSTVTGELFF
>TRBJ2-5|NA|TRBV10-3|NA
TGTGCCATCAGTGATAAAACAGGCCAAGAGACCCAGTACTTC
CAISDKTGQETQYF
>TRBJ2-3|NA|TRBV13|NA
TGTGCCAGCAGCTTAGTATCCCCCGATACGCAGTATTTT
CASSLVSPDTQYF
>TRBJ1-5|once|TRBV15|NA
TGTGCCACCAGCAGGGACAGTTATAGCAATCAGCCCCAGCATTTT
CATSRDSYSNQPQHF
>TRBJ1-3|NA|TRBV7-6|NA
TGTGCCAGCAGCTTAGATCGAGGGAGTGGAAACACCATATATTTT
CASSLDRGSGNTIYF
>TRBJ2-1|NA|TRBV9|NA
TGTGCCAGCAGCGTCGGGGGAGCGGGTGAGCAGTTCTTC
CASSVGGAGEQFF
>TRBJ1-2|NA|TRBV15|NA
TGTGCCACCAGCAGAGATCGGGCGACAGAGTTCAACTATGGCTACACCTTC
CATSRDRATEFNYGYTF
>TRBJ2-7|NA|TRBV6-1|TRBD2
TGTGCCAGCAGTGAAGGACTAGCGGGAGCCGAGCAGTACTTC
CASSEGLAGAEQYF
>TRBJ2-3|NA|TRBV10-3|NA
TGTGCCATCACCGGGTCTAGCACAGATACGCAGTATTTT
CAITGSSTDTQYF
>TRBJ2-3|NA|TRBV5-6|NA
TGTGCCAGCAGCTTTTTAGCGCACGTCCTGGTGGATACGCAGTATTTT
CASSFLAHVLVDTQYF
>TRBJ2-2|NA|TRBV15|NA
TGTGCCACCAGCAGAGATACGGTTGGACATCTTAGGACCGGGGAGCTGTTTTTT
CATSRDTVGHLRTGELFF
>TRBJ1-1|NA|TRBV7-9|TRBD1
TGTGCCAGCAGCGGACAGGGGAACACTGAAGCTTTCTTT
CASSGQGNTEAFF
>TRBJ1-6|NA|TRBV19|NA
TGTGCCAGTACCAACGGGGGGGGTACGGCGAGGGGGACCCTCCACTTT
CASTNGGGTARGTLHF
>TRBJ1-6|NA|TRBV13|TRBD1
TGTGCCAGCAGTCTCTTCCAGGGGGCGGAATCACCCCTCCACTTT
CASSLFQGAESPLHF
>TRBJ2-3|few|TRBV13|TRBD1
TGTGCCAGCAGTGTAGGGACAGGCCCTAGCACAGATACGCAGTATTTT
CASSVGTGPSTDTQYF
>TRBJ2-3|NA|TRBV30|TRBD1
TGTGCCTGGGAGGGACAAAGGGGGCTTAAGGATACGCAGTATTTT
CAWEGQRGLKDTQYF
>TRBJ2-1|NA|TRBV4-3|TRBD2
TGCGCCAGCAGCCACTCTAGCGGGGGGGCGTATGAGCAGTTCTTC
CASSHSSGGAYEQFF
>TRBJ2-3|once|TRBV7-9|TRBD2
TGTGCCAGCAGCGGGGGACTAGCGGGGGGGCTTGGAGATACGCAGTATTTT
CASSGGLAGGLGDTQYF
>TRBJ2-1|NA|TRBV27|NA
TGTGCCAGCAGTTTGGACTTATACAATGAGCAGTTCTTC
CASSLDLYNEQFF
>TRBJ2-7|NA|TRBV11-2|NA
TGTGCCAGCAGCTTAGGCCCCAGGTACTCCTACGAGCAGTACTTC
CASSLGPRYSYEQYF
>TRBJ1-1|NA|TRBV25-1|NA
TGTGCCAGCAGTGAAGTACAGGTGGCGAACACTGAAGCTTTCTTT
CASSEVQVANTEAFF
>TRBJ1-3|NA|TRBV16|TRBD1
TGTGCCAGCAGCCCGACAGGGGGCAATGAAAACACCATATATTTT
CASSPTGGNENTIYF
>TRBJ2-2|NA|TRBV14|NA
TGTGCCAGCAGCCAAGGAGCGAAGATAGGGGCAGGCGGGGAGCTGTTTTTT
CASSQGAKIGAGGELFF
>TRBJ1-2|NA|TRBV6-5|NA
TGTGCCAGCAGTTACGCCGGGACTTTCTATGGCTACACCTTC
CASSYAGTFYGYTF
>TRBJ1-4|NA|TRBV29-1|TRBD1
TGCAGCGTTAGTGGGACAGGGGACGTTTTTTTTGCAACTAATGAAAAACTGTTTTTT
CSVSGTGDVFFATNEKLFF
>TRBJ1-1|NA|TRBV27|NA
TGTGCCAGCAGTTTATCCACAGTGTTCCCTTTAATCCTAGGAGGAGCTTTCTTT
CASSLSTVFPLILGGAFF